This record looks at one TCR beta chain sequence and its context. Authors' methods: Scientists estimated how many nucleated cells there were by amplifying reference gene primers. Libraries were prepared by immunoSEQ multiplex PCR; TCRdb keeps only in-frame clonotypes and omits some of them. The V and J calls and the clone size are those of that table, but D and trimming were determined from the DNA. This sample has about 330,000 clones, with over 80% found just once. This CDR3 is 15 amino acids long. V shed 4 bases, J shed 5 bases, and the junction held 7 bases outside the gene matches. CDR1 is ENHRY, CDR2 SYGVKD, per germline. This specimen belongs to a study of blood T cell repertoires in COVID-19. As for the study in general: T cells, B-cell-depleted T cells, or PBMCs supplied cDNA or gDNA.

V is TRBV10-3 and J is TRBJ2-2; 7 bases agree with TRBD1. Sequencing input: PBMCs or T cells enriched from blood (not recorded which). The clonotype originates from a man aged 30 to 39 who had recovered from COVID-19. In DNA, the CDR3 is TGTGCCATCAGTGCCAAACCGACAGGGACCGGGGAGCTGTTTTTT. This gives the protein CAISAKPTGTGELFF.